This is a list of T cell receptor beta chains from one sample in a study of technical replicates of blood from a handful of donors. Sequencing was performed with immunoSEQ multiplex PCR; in TCRdb, only in-frame clones are kept and a portion is missing. The sample contains 85,000 to 100,000 clones, around 95% of which appear only once. Sequencing was done on a sample of T cells isolated from PBMCs. Source of these receptors: a human donor in good health. The CDR3 runs from the conserved cysteine through the conserved F or W. D genes are given only for firm matches. Clone size is not always given. Where it is, it says once, few, many or a class for expanded clones.

abundance	j_gene	d_gene	v_gene	CDR3aa	CDR3nt
-	TRBJ1-2	-	TRBV6-5	CASSGTAGQVNGYTF	TGTGCCAGCAGTGGGACCGCGGGGCAGGTTAATGGCTACACCTTC
-	TRBJ2-7	TRBD2	TRBV6-1	CATQLAGGTYEQYF	TGTGCCACCCAGTTAGCGGGGGGCACCTACGAGCAGTACTTC
-	TRBJ2-7	TRBD2	TRBV15	CATSRDTSGTLSYEQYF	TGTGCCACCAGCAGAGATACTAGCGGGACCCTCTCCTACGAGCAGTACTTC
-	TRBJ1-1	-	TRBV2	CASSEPQGGTNTEAFF	TGTGCCAGCAGTGAACCCCAGGGAGGGACGAACACTGAAGCTTTCTTT
-	TRBJ2-5	-	TRBV18	CASSPPQYQETQYF	TGTGCCAGCTCACCACCTCAGTACCAAGAGACCCAGTACTTC
-	TRBJ2-7	TRBD2	TRBV5-4	CASSRTSGGKGDEQYF	TGTGCCAGCAGCCGAACTAGCGGGGGGAAAGGGGACGAGCAGTACTTC
-	TRBJ1-1	-	TRBV6-1	CASSEPGRGNTEAFF	TGTGCCAGCAGTGAACCTGGCAGGGGGAACACTGAAGCTTTCTTT
-	TRBJ1-2	TRBD1	TRBV5-1	CASSLGLSGGDYGYTF	TGCGCCAGCAGCTTGGGGCTATCAGGGGGCGACTATGGCTACACCTTC
-	TRBJ1-2	-	TRBV11-3	CASSLADYGYTF	TGTGCCAGCAGCTTAGCGGACTATGGCTACACCTTC
-	TRBJ1-3	-	TRBV9	CASSAGNSGNTIYF	TGTGCCAGCAGCGCCGGTAACTCTGGAAACACCATATATTTT
-	TRBJ1-3	TRBD1	TRBV6-6	CASSTDRAGNTIYF	TGTGCCAGCAGCACAGACAGGGCTGGAAACACCATATATTTT
-	TRBJ2-7	TRBD1	TRBV13	CASSLIWRDRGYEQYF	TGTGCCAGCAGCTTAATTTGGAGGGACAGGGGCTACGAGCAGTACTTC
-	TRBJ1-2	TRBD1	TRBV5-1	CASSRDSVYGYTF	TGCGCCAGCAGCAGGGACAGTGTCTATGGCTACACCTTC
-	TRBJ1-5	TRBD1	TRBV6-5	CASSYTGANQPQHF	TGTGCCAGCAGTTATACAGGGGCAAATCAGCCCCAGCATTTT
once	TRBJ1-2	TRBD1	TRBV2	CASSADRRVVYGYTF	TGTGCCAGCAGTGCGGACAGGAGGGTCGTCTATGGCTACACCTTC
-	TRBJ1-2	TRBD1	TRBV28	CASRTGGYGYTF	TGTGCCAGCAGAACAGGGGGCTATGGCTACACCTTC
-	TRBJ1-2	TRBD1	TRBV5-1	CASSPLSLGQGDGYTF	TGCGCCAGCAGCCCCCTCAGCCTAGGACAGGGGGATGGCTACACCTTC
-	TRBJ2-1	-	TRBV9	CASSVQGGEQFF	TGTGCCAGCAGCGTGCAGGGCGGTGAGCAGTTCTTC
-	TRBJ2-5	TRBD1	TRBV9	CASSVQGARSRETQYF	TGTGCCAGCAGCGTACAGGGGGCGAGGAGTAGAGAGACCCAGTACTTC
-	TRBJ1-5	-	TRBV15	CATSNFGGNQPQHF	TGTGCCACCAGCAACTTTGGGGGGAATCAGCCCCAGCATTTT